This T cell receptor beta chain is drawn from a study of OX40 agonist ivuxolimab in advanced cancers. Whole-study context: Patients were about 83% male with ages about 23 to 80, mean approximately 62. Patients with prior anti-PD-1, anti-PD-L1 or anti-CTLA-4 therapy were eligible; about 41% had some. Study-level results: Researchers did not determine the expanded peripheral T cells' antigen specificity.

Worth noting for this clone: What it binds is unknown.

Patients were excluded for autoimmune disease history or systemic immunosuppression. Here immunoSEQ multiplex PCR was the method, and the copy in TCRdb shows in-frame clones only, minus some. Of about 61,000 clones detected, around 89% appear once; the ten largest clones hold 1.9%. The CDR3 is 15 amino acids. The germline V and J ends were trimmed by 3 bases and 0 bases, with 6 bases remaining between them. CDR1 SNHLY and CDR2 FYNNEI come from the germline V gene. The chain employs TRBV2 and TRBJ2-6; D gene unclear. The sequencing used CD4+ or CD8+ T cells sorted from blood, collected in a trial of the OX40 agonist ivuxolimab. The sequence was collected from an adult with an advanced solid tumor such as melanoma, head and neck, liver or kidney cancer. As DNA, the CDR3 is TGTGCCAGCAGTGATGAGATCTCTGGGGCCAACGTCCTGACTTTC. Its protein product is CASSDEISGANVLTF. Full variable domain (missing parts from reference TRBV2 and TRBJ2-6): EPEVTQTPSHQVTQMGQEVILRCVPISNHLYFYWYRQILGQKVEFLVSFYNNEISEKSEIFDDQFSVERPDGSNFTLKIRSTKLEDSAMYFCASSDEISGANVLTFGAGSRLTVL.